This T cell receptor beta chain was identified during a study of T cell responses to AZD1222 COVID-19 vaccine. Germline lookup yields CDR1 SGHAT and CDR2 FQNNGV. The J segment lost 5 bases and the V segment lost 5 bases, leaving 20 bases of the junction unmatched. The CDR3 loop spans 18 amino acids. The data were produced by immunoSEQ multiplex PCR, yet TCRdb's version contains in-frame clones alone and is incomplete. The table has over 100,000 clones, 90% seen once; the top ten hold approximately 1.8%. The genes are TRBV11-2 and TRBJ1-1; 7 positions match TRBD1. The sequence came from an adult in good health. The material sequenced was peripheral blood, taken on day 0 of AZD1222 vaccination. CDR3 in DNA: TGTGCCAGCAGCCCTAGCCGGGACAGCAGGGGCTTGAGGACTGAAGCTTTCTTT. Translation: CASSPSRDSRGLRTEAFF.